These 21 T cell receptor beta chains were sequenced from one sample in a study of cytomegalovirus exposure and HLA in healthy donors. Vbeta (60) and Jbeta (13) primers were used in the PCR. The assay was immunoSEQ multiplex PCR, and TCRdb's table has in-frame clones only and misses some. The repertoire shows fewer than 250,000 clones; the top ten hold less than 1%. Sequencing was done on a sample of PBMCs. These receptors were taken from a woman in her 30s in good health and CMV-seropositive.

The CDR3 protein is CASRPSGGPYNEQFF. DNA of the CDR3: TGTGCCAGTAGACCAAGCGGGGGCCCGTACAATGAGCAGTTCTTC. The chain joins TRBV19 to TRBJ2-1, with 8 positions matching TRBD2. CDR1 and CDR2 (germline): LNHDA, SQIVND (reference sequence). V lost 6 bases to trimming and J lost 4 bases; unmatched junction nucleotides: 8. This CDR3 is 15 amino acids long.

The CDR3 loop reads CASSERTGTRSLNEQFF. CDR3 bases: TGTGCCAGCAGTGAGAGGACCGGGACTAGATCCCTCAATGAGCAGTTCTTC. The gene calls are TRBV6-1 and TRBJ2-1; TRBD2 matches at 8 bases. Trimming removed 3 bases from V and 6 bases from J; junction bases left unmatched: 13. This CDR3 region has 17 residues. The germline V gene encodes CDR1 MNHNS and CDR2 SASEGT.

The chain uses TRBV5-1 and TRBJ2-1; TRBD2 agrees at 7 bases. Looked up from germline, CDR1 is SGHRS and CDR2 is YFSETQ. The CDR3 has 16 residues. After removal of 5 bases from V and 4 bases from J, the junction contained 12 bases not matched to a gene. CDR3 sequence reads: CASSNLLAAAYNEQFF. The CDR3 DNA sequence: TGCGCCAGCAGTAACCTTCTAGCGGCAGCGTACAATGAGCAGTTCTTC.

The gene calls are TRBV29-1 and TRBJ2-1; D is possibly TRBD1 (5 bases). Germline V gene lookup returns CDR1 SQVTM and CDR2 ANQGSEA. This CDR3 has 14 amino acids. Trimming took off 3 bases at V and 4 bases at J, with 13 bases between the two ends. CDR3 DNA: TGCAGCGTTGATTTACAGGAGTGGTACAATGAGCAGTTCTTC. Translated, it gives CSVDLQEWYNEQFF.

The chain has TRBV19 and TRBJ1-6; a possible D gene is TRBD1 (5 bases). The CDR3 contains 15 residues. Germline V gives CDR1 LNHDA, CDR2 SQIVND (reference sequence). V was cut by 5 bases and J by 10 bases, with 18 bases left in between. The CDR3 DNA sequence: TGTGCCAGTAGTGTCGGGACTCCCCGGCGATCACCCCTCCACTTT. Amino acid sequence: CASSVGTPRRSPLHF.

The chain joins TRBV5-1 to TRBJ2-3, with TRBD2 matching 10 bases. V lost 3 bases to trimming and J lost 6 bases; unmatched junction nucleotides: 19. Germline V gene sequence: CDR1 SGHRS, CDR2 YFSETQ. The CDR3 totals 19 residues. CDR3 nucleotides: TGCGCCAGCAGCTCCCTGGGTAGCGGGGGGCCGCGGACACATGATACGCAGTATTTT. Its protein product is CASSSLGSGGPRTHDTQYF.

The CDR3 bases are TGTGCCAGCAGCAATCTGGGGCAGCTTAGCTCTGGAAACACCATATATTTT. It encodes CASSNLGQLSSGNTIYF. The gene calls are TRBV7-9 and TRBJ1-3; weak D call: TRBD1 (5 bases). CDR3 length equals 17 residues. V shed 5 bases and J shed 0 bases, with 17 bases lying between them. CDR1 SEHNR and CDR2 FQNEAQ come from the germline V gene (reference sequence).

V gene TRBV5-4 combines with J gene TRBJ2-3; no definite D call. The CDR3 totals 14 residues. V was trimmed by 2 bases and J by 1 base, leaving 8 bases between them. CDR1 is SGHNT and CDR2 is YYREEE in the germline V gene (reference sequence). This CDR3 is CASSLLVRTDTQYF. The CDR3 nucleotides read TGTGCCAGCAGCTTATTAGTTCGCACAGATACGCAGTATTTT. Full variable domain (missing parts from reference TRBV5-4 and TRBJ2-3): ETGVTQSPTHLIKTRGQQVTLRCSSQSGHNTVSWYQQALGQGPQFIFQYYREEENGRGNFPPRFSGLQFPNYSSELNVNALELDDSALYLCASSLLVRTDTQYFGPGTRLTVL.

The chain joins TRBV10-3 to TRBJ1-1; TRBD1 might be the D (5 bases). Germline CDR1 and CDR2: ENHRY and SYGVKD. This CDR3 region has 14 residues. The V gene lost 5 bases and the J gene lost 3 bases, with 13 bases spanning the gap. In DNA, the CDR3 is TGTGCCATCAGTATTGGCAGGGCGGACACTGAAGCTTTCTTT. It is translated as CAISIGRADTEAFF.

V is TRBV11-2 and J is TRBJ1-5; D is possibly TRBD1 (6 bases). From germline, CDR1 is SGHAT and CDR2 FQNNGV. Trimming cost V 1 base and J 6 bases, with 7 bases left between them. The CDR3 is made up of 13 amino acids. CDR3 nucleotide sequence: TGTGCCAGCAGCTTAGTAGGGGGTCAGCCCCAGCATTTT. This gives the protein CASSLVGGQPQHF.

The chain uses TRBV10-2 and TRBJ1-3; tentatively, D is TRBD1 (6 bases). CDR1 and CDR2 (germline): WSHSY, SAAADI. The CDR3 runs 15 residues. The germline V and J ends were trimmed by 6 bases and 2 bases, with 14 bases remaining between them. This CDR3 is CASRHRALTGNTIYF. The CDR3 DNA follows: TGCGCCAGCAGGCACAGGGCTTTAACTGGAAACACCATATATTTT.

The chain carries TRBV18 and TRBJ1-6; D might be TRBD1 (6 bases). The CDR3 loop spans 16 amino acids. V dropped 3 bases and J dropped 4 bases, with 13 bases sitting between them. Per germline, CDR1 KGHSH and CDR2 LQKENI. CDR3 coding DNA: TGTGCCAGCTCACCCCGACAGGACATTTATAATTCACCCCTCCACTTT. It yields the protein CASSPRQDIYNSPLHF.

The chain carries TRBV7-9 and TRBJ2-7, with 8 bases identical to TRBD2. CDR1 SEHNR and CDR2 FQNEAQ come from the germline V gene (reference sequence). This CDR3 region has 15 residues. After removal of 0 bases from V and 5 bases from J, the junction contained 6 bases not matched to a gene. The CDR3 sequence: CASSLATGGRNEQYF. In DNA form, the CDR3 reads TGTGCCAGCAGCTTAGCTACGGGAGGGAGGAACGAGCAGTACTTC.

The chain links TRBV7-2 to TRBJ1-4; possibly TRBD1 for D (5 bases). The germline V gene has CDR1 SGHTA and CDR2 FQGNSA. V was clipped by 5 bases and J by 4 bases, with 11 bases between them. The CDR3 extends over 14 amino acids. CDR3 in DNA: TGTGCCAGCAGCCGTTGGGGGGGTAATGAAAAACTGTTTTTT. Its translation: CASSRWGGNEKLFF.

The chain uses TRBV5-8 and TRBJ1-2, with 8 bases matching TRBD1. The CDR3 consists of 14 residues. The germline CDR1 and CDR2 sequences are SGHTS and YDEGEE. V shed 10 bases and J 7 bases; nucleotides not matched to a gene: 15. In DNA form, the CDR3 reads TGTGCCTCAGCAGCTAGGACAGGGTTTGCTGGCTACACCTTC. This codes for CASAARTGFAGYTF.

The chain joins TRBV27 to TRBJ2-1; D is perhaps TRBD1 (5 bases). V lost 3 bases, J lost 9 bases, and 12 bases lay in between. The CDR3 is made up of 13 amino acids. The germline V gene has CDR1 MNHEY and CDR2 SMNVEV (reference sequence). The CDR3 bases are TGTGCCAGCAGTTTCGGTAGGGGCTTTGAGCAGTTCTTC. This sequence encodes CASSFGRGFEQFF.

The chain uses TRBV27 and TRBJ2-7; TRBD2 agrees at 8 bases. Trimming cost V 6 bases and J 2 bases; bases outside gene matches: 9. The CDR3 is 15 amino acids. From germline, CDR1 is MNHEY and CDR2 SMNVEV (reference sequence). CDR3: CASSPESGSAYEQYF. The CDR3 region has the DNA TGTGCCAGCAGCCCCGAAAGCGGGAGCGCCTACGAGCAGTACTTC.

The chain combines TRBV11-3 with TRBJ2-2; 8 bases line up with TRBD1. The V gene end was trimmed by 3 bases and the J gene end by 3 bases; junction bases not matched to a gene: 0. Per germline, CDR1 SGHNT and CDR2 YENEEA. The CDR3 runs to 14 residues. CDR3 loop: CASSLDRDTGELFF. The CDR3 DNA sequence: TGTGCCAGCAGCTTGGACAGGGACACCGGGGAGCTGTTTTTT. The full variable domain, completed using reference TRBV11-3 and TRBJ2-2, is EAGVVQSPRYKIIEKKQPVAFWCNPISGHNTLYWYLQNLGQGPELLIRYENEEAVDDSQLPKDRFSAERLKGVDSTLKIQPAELGDSAVYLCASSLDRDTGELFFGEGSRLTVL.

The chain uses TRBV4-3 and TRBJ2-1; D remains unclear. The CDR3 has 15 residues. Trimming removed 1 base from V and 3 bases from J, with 10 bases in between. Germline CDR1 and CDR2: LGHNA and YSLEER. The CDR3 nucleotides are TGCGCCAGCAGCCAAGGCCAGCCGGGCTACAATGAGCAGTTCTTC. This codes for CASSQGQPGYNEQFF.

This rearrangement joins TRBV7-2 to TRBJ1-4; weak D call: TRBD1 (5 bases). The CDR3 covers 15 residues. Germline lookup yields CDR1 SGHTA and CDR2 FQGNSA. V was shortened by 6 bases and J by 3 bases, with 14 bases between the two germline ends. The CDR3 DNA is TGTGCCAGCAGTCGCCAGGGAGGGGCTAATGAAAAACTGTTTTTT. Its translation: CASSRQGGANEKLFF. Supplemented by reference TRBV7-2 and TRBJ1-4, the full variable domain reads GAGVSQSPSNKVTEKGKDVELRCDPISGHTALYWYRQSLGQGLEFLIYFQGNSAPDKSGLPSDRFSAERTGGSVSTLTIQRTQQEDSAVYLCASSRQGGANEKLFFGSGTQLSVL.

The chain uses TRBV7-2 and TRBJ1-2, with TRBD1 matching 8 bases. Germline V gives CDR1 SGHTA, CDR2 FQGNSA. Germline trimming cut 5 bases from V and 7 bases from J; bases unmatched to any gene: 6. The CDR3 loop spans 13 amino acids. CDR3 nucleotides: TGTGCCAGCAGCCGACAGGGGCCCACTGGCTACACCTTC. It translates to CASSRQGPTGYTF. Together with reference TRBV7-2 and TRBJ1-2, the CDR3 gives the full variable domain: GAGVSQSPSNKVTEKGKDVELRCDPISGHTALYWYRQSLGQGLEFLIYFQGNSAPDKSGLPSDRFSAERTGGSVSTLTIQRTQQEDSAVYLCASSRQGPTGYTFGSGTRLTVV.